This TCR beta chain was documented in a study of CD8+ T cells in alopecia areata. Whole-study findings and limits: Uncertain still, given a single nonresponder, is whether baseline CD8+ expansion links to response. More clonal than normal scalp was lesional scalp, particularly alopecia totalis/universalis.

Following extraction, RNA underwent reverse transcription to cDNA, which served as the sequencing template. The repertoire was sequenced with immunoSEQ multiplex PCR; TCRdb's copy has only in-frame clones and lacks some. The sample consists of 110,000 to 150,000 clones, about 56% of them appearing once. CDR3 size: 18 residues. The V end was cut by 0 bases, the J end by 0 bases, with 18 bases between. Germline V lookup: CDR1 SQVTM, CDR2 ANQGSEA. Treatment indicated: oral pan-JAK inhibitor, 5-10 mg twice daily. Punch biopsies of lesional scalp, plus peripheral blood, were taken from alopecia areata patients. Turning to this clone: Its target is unknown.

The sample in question was CD8+ T cells sorted from blood, obtained at week 4, from a patient treated with tofacitinib. The clonotype comes from a human donor with alopecia areata. V gene TRBV29-1 combines with J gene TRBJ2-1; tentative D call: TRBD2 (6 bases). The CDR3 reads CSVEDPVGGAFSYNEQFF. DNA of the CDR3: TGCAGCGTTGAAGATCCGGTTGGCGGGGCCTTCTCCTACAATGAGCAGTTCTTC.